Reported below is one T cell receptor (beta chain). This sample was taken from a study of CXCR3 chemokines and chemotherapy response in bladder cancer. The germline gives CDR1 MNHNS, CDR2 SASEGT. Germline trimming cut 6 bases from V and 8 bases from J; bases unmatched to any gene: 16. The CDR3 consists of 17 residues. Each CDR3 protein gets one entry after TCRdb re-called the PCR reads with MiXCR. The profile covers fewer than 2,500 distinct CDR3 sequences, with roughly 16% appearing a single time and 25% to 30% taken by the ten largest. V is TRBV6-1 and J is TRBJ1-2; 12 positions match TRBD1. This sample was taken from a patient whose treatment included neoadjuvant chemotherapy. This receptor was obtained from a human donor with bladder cancer that responded to neoadjuvant chemotherapy. The CDR3 region is CASRLSGQGARRSGYTF. For the CDR3, the DNA is TGTGCCAGCAGGCTATCGGGACAGGGGGCGAGAAGATCGGGCTACACCTTC.